Below, 10 T cell receptor beta chains from the same sample are listed, as sequenced in a study of blood T cell repertoires in COVID-19. The assay was immunoSEQ multiplex PCR, and TCRdb's table has in-frame clones only and misses some. Of 280,000 or so clones in the sample, about 83% were seen once. Sequencing was done on a sample of peripheral blood. Every receptor here comes from a woman aged 45-65 years who had recovered from COVID-19.

The DNA of the CDR3 is TGTGCCAGCAGCCCACCCGGGGGGGGCTCCTACGAGCAGTACTTC. It codes for CASSPPGGGSYEQYF. The chain uses TRBV11-2 and TRBJ2-7; 8 nucleotides align to TRBD2. The germline V gene encodes CDR1 SGHAT and CDR2 FQNNGV. J lost 0 bases, V lost 5 bases, and 6 bases had no gene match. The CDR3 runs 15 residues.

Only one count was recorded for this clone. The genes are TRBV10-3 and TRBJ2-2; 13 nucleotides line up with TRBD2. Germline V gives CDR1 ENHRY, CDR2 SYGVKD. V lost 6 bases to trimming and J lost 4 bases; unmatched junction nucleotides: 5. The CDR3 is 16 residues long. The CDR3, as DNA: TGTGCCATCAGCCGGACTAGCGGGAGTGTCACCGGGGAGCTGTTTTTT. Translated: CAISRTSGSVTGELFF.

The rearrangement uses TRBV4-3 and TRBJ1-1; weak D call: TRBD1 (5 bases). V was pared by 0 bases and J by 4 bases, with 12 bases between. In germline, CDR1 is LGHNA, CDR2 YSLEER. The CDR3 is 15 amino acids. CDR3: CASSQDPAGGTEAFF. Written as DNA, the CDR3 is TGCGCCAGCAGCCAAGACCCCGCCGGGGGCACTGAAGCTTTCTTT.

V usage is TRBV3-1 (or the pseudogene TRBV3-2) and J usage is TRBJ2-2; D possibly corresponds to TRBD1 (5 bases). This CDR3 comprises 15 residues. Per the germline V gene, CDR1 is LGHDT and CDR2 is YNNKEL (reference sequence). The ends were cut back, 4 bases at V and 3 bases at J, with 12 bases in the middle. The CDR3 region has the DNA TGTGCCAGCAGCCCCTCGGACAAATACACCGGGGAGCTGTTTTTT. Its translation is CASSPSDKYTGELFF.

The J gene is TRBJ2-2, the V gene TRBV7-9, with D possibly TRBD1 on 5 matching bases. CDR1 is SEHNR, CDR2 FQNEAQ, per germline (reference sequence). CDR3 length equals 15 residues. Trimming left V 4 bases short and J 4 bases short, with 13 bases between. CDR3 in amino acids: CASSYLQGGTGELFF. The CDR3 region has the DNA TGTGCCAGCAGCTATTTGCAGGGCGGCACCGGGGAGCTGTTTTTT.

CDR3: CAWRTGDQPQHF. For the CDR3, the DNA is TGTGCCTGGAGGACAGGGGATCAGCCCCAGCATTTT. The rearrangement links TRBV30 to TRBJ1-5, with TRBD1 identical over 8 bases. Unmatched junction bases numbered 0, after V lost 3 bases and J lost 5 bases. This CDR3 comprises 12 residues. Germline V gene data show CDR1 as GTSNPN and CDR2 as SVGIG (reference sequence).

This clone is a singleton in its sample. The chain employs TRBV10-3 and TRBJ1-1; 7 bases match TRBD1. CDR1 and CDR2 from the germline V gene are ENHRY and SYGVKD. With V trimmed by 3 bases and J by 3 bases, 13 bases remained unmatched. The CDR3 runs to 17 residues. The CDR3 is CAISDSQGRSKDTEAFF. CDR3 bases: TGTGCCATCAGTGACTCACAGGGGAGAAGTAAAGACACTGAAGCTTTCTTT.

The V call is TRBV6-1, the J call TRBJ1-5; TRBD1 agrees at 9 bases. The junction had 9 bases not matched to a gene; V was cut back by 6 bases and J by 6 bases. The CDR3 sequence is 15 residues long. Germline CDR1 is MNHNS and CDR2 is SASEGT. The CDR3 region has the DNA TGTGCCAGCAGGGCCGGACAGGGGCCCCGTCAGCCCCAGCATTTT. Amino acid sequence: CASRAGQGPRQPQHF.

The chain couples TRBV27 to TRBJ2-1, with D hard to call. Trimming took off 0 bases at V and 12 bases at J, with 12 bases between the two ends. The CDR3 has 13 amino acids. Germline lookup yields CDR1 MNHEY and CDR2 SMNVEV (reference sequence). DNA for the CDR3: TGTGCCAGCAGTTTATCGTTACTATCACGGCAGTTCTTC. Translating gives CASSLSLLSRQFF.

The V gene is TRBV29-1, the J gene TRBJ1-1; TRBD1 aligns across 8 bases. There are 15 residues in the CDR3. In germline, CDR1 is SQVTM, CDR2 ANQGSEA. The CDR3 DNA is TGCAGTGCCACCCCAGGGGGCGGTGGGGACACTGAAGCTTTCTTT. This sequence encodes CSATPGGGGDTEAFF.